Listed below are T cell receptor beta chains from one sample, sequenced in a study of chemoradiotherapy in HPV16-positive cancers. Sequencing was performed with immunoSEQ multiplex PCR; in TCRdb, only in-frame clones are kept and a portion is missing. The repertoire holds roughly 3,700 clones, less than 95% seen once, with over 2.5% in the top ten. This specimen was taken from a patient who underwent chemoradiotherapy. The receptor source for this set is a human donor with HPV-associated anogenital cancer. The CDR3 runs from the conserved cysteine through the conserved F or W. The D gene is left open where the match is weak. Clone size appears in some rows only: once, few, many, or a class for an expanded clone.

TRBV4-3,TRBJ1-6,NA,NA,TGCGCCAGCAGCCAAGATCACGGGTCTAATTCACCCCTCCACTTT,CASSQDHGSNSPLHF
TRBV19,TRBJ2-5,NA,TRBD2,TGTGCCAGCCTCGGGAGGGGCGAAGAGACCCAGTACTTC,CASLGRGEETQYF
TRBV5-1,TRBJ1-2,NA,NA,TGCGCCAGCAGCTTGTCAGGGAACTATGGCTACACCTTC,CASSLSGNYGYTF
TRBV9,TRBJ2-1,once,NA,TGTGCCAGCAACCTAGCGGGACAGGGGTTCGCGGAGCAGTTCTTC,CASNLAGQGFAEQFF
TRBV7-7,TRBJ2-5,NA,NA,TGTGCTAGCAGCTTACGGGGGGCCCAAGAGACCCAGTACTTC,CASSLRGAQETQYF
TRBV7-9,TRBJ2-5,NA,TRBD1,TGTGCCAGCAGCTTAGGGGACAGGGGCCTCCAAGAGACCCAGTACTTC,CASSLGDRGLQETQYF
TRBV9,TRBJ1-1,once,NA,TGTGCCAGCAGCGTAGGGTACAGGGTTGGTGGCACTGAAGCTTTCTTT,CASSVGYRVGGTEAFF
TRBV4-3,TRBJ1-6,NA,NA,TGCGCCAGCAGCCAAGATGAGGCGGGGACGGGATATTCACCCCTCCACTTT,CASSQDEAGTGYSPLHF
TRBV19,TRBJ1-3,NA,NA,TGTGCCAGTACCCTGATCCCAGGGGAAGGAAACACCATATATTTT,CASTLIPGEGNTIYF
TRBV5-1,TRBJ1-3,NA,NA,TGCGCCAGCAGCCTTGGACAGATCTCTGGAAACACCATATATTTT,CASSLGQISGNTIYF
TRBV28,TRBJ1-5,NA,NA,TGTGCCAGCAGGCGGACACTTCATCAGCCCCAGCATTTT,CASRRTLHQPQHF
TRBV6-5,TRBJ1-6,NA,TRBD1,TGTGCCAGCAGTCTTCGAGGGACAGATAATTCACCCCTCCACTTT,CASSLRGTDNSPLHF
TRBV5-5,TRBJ2-7,NA,TRBD2,TGTGCCAGCAGCTTTGAGCGGGGGGATTGGTACGAGCAGTACTTC,CASSFERGDWYEQYF
TRBV5-1,TRBJ1-6,NA,NA,TGCGCCAGCAGCCGTGGCCCCGACCGGGATTCACCCCTCCACTTT,CASSRGPDRDSPLHF
TRBV7-2,TRBJ1-6,NA,NA,TGTGCCAGCAGCCTGTTCCAGGGAGGTAATTCACCCCTCCACTTT,CASSLFQGGNSPLHF
TRBV4-3,TRBJ1-2,NA,NA,TGCGCCAGCGGGGAGAACTATGGCTACACCTTC,CASGENYGYTF
TRBV5-6,TRBJ2-7,NA,NA,TGTGCCAGCAGCTTAAGAAGTGAGCAGTACTTC,CASSLRSEQYF
TRBV28,TRBJ2-3,NA,TRBD2,TGTGCCACCTGGGGGGGGTTCCCAGATACGCAGTATTTT,CATWGGFPDTQYF
TRBV11-2,TRBJ1-2,NA,NA,TGTGCCAGCAGCCACCCCCACCAGGCCGGGGGCTACACCTTC,CASSHPHQAGGYTF
TRBV2,TRBJ2-1,NA,NA,TGTGCCAGCCGTGAAAGCAGGTTCGAGCAGTTCTTC,CASRESRFEQFF
TRBV4-2,TRBJ1-6,once,NA,TGTGCCAGCAGCCAAGACCAGGGTAATTCACCCCTCCACTTT,CASSQDQGNSPLHF
TRBV5-1,TRBJ1-2,NA,NA,TGCGCCAGCAGCTTGGCCGGGGCTAAGGATGGCTACACCTTC,CASSLAGAKDGYTF
TRBV29-1,TRBJ2-1,NA,NA,TGCAGCGTTGTACAGGCGGGCAATGAGCAGTTCTTC,CSVVQAGNEQFF
TRBV30,TRBJ1-5,NA,TRBD1,TGTGCCTGGAGTGTACAGGGGGGCGGTCAGCCCCAGCATTTT,CAWSVQGGGQPQHF
TRBV10-1,TRBJ2-5,few,TRBD2,TGCGCCAGCAGTGACCCGGTGAGCGGGGGGCCAGAAGAGACCCAGTACTTC,CASSDPVSGGPEETQYF
TRBV30,TRBJ1-6,NA,NA,TGTGCCTGGACCATGGGTGATGGGTCACCCCTCCACTTT,CAWTMGDGSPLHF
TRBV4-3,TRBJ1-3,NA,NA,TGCGCCAGCAGCCAGGAGTTGGGAAACACCATATATTTT,CASSQELGNTIYF
TRBV11-3,TRBJ2-3,once,TRBD1,TGTGCCAGCAGCAGGCAGGGGGCAAAGGATACGCAGTATTTT,CASSRQGAKDTQYF
TRBV29-1,TRBJ2-5,NA,NA,TGCAGCGTTCATCTGGGGACCCAGTACTTC,CSVHLGTQYF
TRBV7-9,TRBJ1-5,NA,NA,TGTGCCAGCAGCTTCGCGGGTGCCCGCGGCAATCAGCCCCAGCATTTT,CASSFAGARGNQPQHF
TRBV4-1,TRBJ1-6,NA,TRBD1,TGCGCCAGCAGCCAAGCGGACAGGAGTCCAATGTCACCCCTCCACTTT,CASSQADRSPMSPLHF
TRBV5-4,TRBJ2-7,NA,TRBD1,TGTGCCAGCAGCCGGAGCCAGGGGGCATACGAGCAGTACTTC,CASSRSQGAYEQYF
TRBV30,TRBJ2-2,NA,NA,TGTGCCTGGGGACTCGCACCGAGGGAGCTGTTTTTT,CAWGLAPRELFF
TRBV6-4,TRBJ2-2,NA,TRBD2,TGTGCCAGCAGTGACAGGTCACTAGCGGGGGACACCGGGGAGCTGTTTTTT,CASSDRSLAGDTGELFF
TRBV28,TRBJ2-3,NA,NA,TGTGCCAGCGCAGTCCAGGACCTCACAGATACGCAGTATTTT,CASAVQDLTDTQYF
TRBV7-9,TRBJ2-7,NA,TRBD1,TGTGCCAGCAGCTTGACCGGGACAGGGAGTTCCTACGAGCAGTACTTC,CASSLTGTGSSYEQYF
TRBV7-2,TRBJ2-3,NA,NA,TGTGCCAGCAGTGGTGGGGGCAGCACAGATACGCAGTATTTT,CASSGGGSTDTQYF
TRBV5-1,TRBJ2-7,NA,TRBD2,TGCGCCAGCACTGGGGGGGGATACGAGCAGTACTTC,CASTGGGYEQYF
TRBV6-5,TRBJ1-2,NA,NA,TGTGCCAGCAGCCGGGACGGCCCTAAAAGCTACACCTTC,CASSRDGPKSYTF
TRBV9,TRBJ1-3,NA,NA,TGTGCCAGCAGCGTAGCCCGCTCTGGAAACACCATATATTTT,CASSVARSGNTIYF
TRBV5-4,TRBJ1-4,NA,TRBD1,TGTGCCAGCAGTACAAACAGGGGTTTGAATGAAAAACTGTTTTTT,CASSTNRGLNEKLFF
TRBV7-9,TRBJ1-1,NA,NA,TGTGCCAGCAGCTCAAACGATAACAGGGTCTCTGAAGCTTTCTTT,CASSSNDNRVSEAFF
TRBV7-8,TRBJ1-2,NA,NA,TGTGCCAGCACAGAAGACCGGTATGGCTACACCTTC,CASTEDRYGYTF
TRBV2,TRBJ2-5,NA,NA,TGTGCCAGCAGTGAAACCGGGAGCGCGGGGGAGACCCAGTACTTC,CASSETGSAGETQYF
TRBV18,TRBJ1-1,NA,NA,TGTGCCAGCTCACTAGGGACGGGGGGCGGCGGAGCTTTCTTT,CASSLGTGGGGAFF
TRBV10-3,TRBJ1-2,NA,TRBD1,TGTGCCGGGACAGCCGACCCTAACTATGGCTACACCTTC,CAGTADPNYGYTF
TRBV29-1,TRBJ1-6,NA,NA,TGCAGCGTTTCGAGCGGCTCCTATAATTCACCCCTCCACTTT,CSVSSGSYNSPLHF
TRBV10-3,TRBJ2-7,NA,NA,TGTGCCATCAGTGAGTCGAGTCGCGGCACCTACGAGCAGTACTTC,CAISESSRGTYEQYF
TRBV13,TRBJ1-2,NA,NA,TGTGCCAGCACCCAAGGGCGCGGAAACTATGGCTACACCTTC,CASTQGRGNYGYTF
TRBV29-1,TRBJ1-2,few,NA,TGCAGCGTTGAAGATCACTCCAACGGAGGCCGGGGCTACACCTTC,CSVEDHSNGGRGYTF
TRBV7-9,TRBJ2-7,NA,NA,TGTGCCAGCAGCTTTGACTCCCGGGTTAACGAGCAGTACTTC,CASSFDSRVNEQYF
TRBV2,TRBJ2-1,NA,TRBD2,TGTGCCAGCATAGGGCTAGCGGACAATACCTACAATGAGCAGTTCTTC,CASIGLADNTYNEQFF
TRBV28,TRBJ2-7,NA,NA,TGTGCCAGCAGTTTGGGCCAGTTCTACGAGCAGTACTTC,CASSLGQFYEQYF
TRBV6-5,TRBJ1-3,NA,NA,TGTGCCAGCAGTTACTCGAGTTATCCTACAGGAAACACCATATATTTT,CASSYSSYPTGNTIYF
TRBV28,TRBJ1-4,NA,TRBD1,TGTGCCAGCAGGTGGGGACAGGGGGATGAAAAACTGTTTTTT,CASRWGQGDEKLFF